This T cell receptor (beta chain) is drawn from a study of blood T cells in healthy people across ages. In this sample, this clonotype turned up a few times. Using a J-beta primer mix together with a sample-barcoded 5' primer, a second PCR was run for roughly 7 to 11 cycles. TCRdb itself ran the 5' RACE reads through MiXCR, one entry per CDR3 protein. The data show some 700,000 distinct CDR3 sequences, roughly 43% seen once. The receptor was isolated from a woman in her sixties in good health. What was sequenced was blood.

Here the CDR3 reads CASSLDRSVNEQFF. CDR3 DNA: TGTGCCAGCAGCTTGGATCGGTCTGTCAATGAGCAGTTCTTC. The genes are TRBV7-2 and TRBJ2-1; no reliable D call. V dropped 3 bases and J dropped 6 bases, with 12 bases sitting between them. CDR3 size: 14 residues. Germline-derived CDR1 and CDR2 are SGHTA and FQGNSA.